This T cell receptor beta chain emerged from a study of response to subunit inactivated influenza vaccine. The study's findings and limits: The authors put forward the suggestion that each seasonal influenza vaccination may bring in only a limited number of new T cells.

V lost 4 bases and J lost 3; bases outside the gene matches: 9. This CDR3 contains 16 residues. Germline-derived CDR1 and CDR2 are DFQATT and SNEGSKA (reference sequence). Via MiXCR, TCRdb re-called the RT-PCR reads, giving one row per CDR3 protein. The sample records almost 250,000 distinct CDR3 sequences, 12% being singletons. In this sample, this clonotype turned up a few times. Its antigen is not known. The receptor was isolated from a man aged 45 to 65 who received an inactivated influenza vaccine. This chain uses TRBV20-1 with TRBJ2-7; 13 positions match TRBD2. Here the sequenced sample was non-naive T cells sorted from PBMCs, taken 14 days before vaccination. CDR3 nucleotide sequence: TGCAGTGCTAACCCGGGACTAGCGGGATTCTTCTACGAGCAGTACTTC. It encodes CSANPGLAGFFYEQYF.